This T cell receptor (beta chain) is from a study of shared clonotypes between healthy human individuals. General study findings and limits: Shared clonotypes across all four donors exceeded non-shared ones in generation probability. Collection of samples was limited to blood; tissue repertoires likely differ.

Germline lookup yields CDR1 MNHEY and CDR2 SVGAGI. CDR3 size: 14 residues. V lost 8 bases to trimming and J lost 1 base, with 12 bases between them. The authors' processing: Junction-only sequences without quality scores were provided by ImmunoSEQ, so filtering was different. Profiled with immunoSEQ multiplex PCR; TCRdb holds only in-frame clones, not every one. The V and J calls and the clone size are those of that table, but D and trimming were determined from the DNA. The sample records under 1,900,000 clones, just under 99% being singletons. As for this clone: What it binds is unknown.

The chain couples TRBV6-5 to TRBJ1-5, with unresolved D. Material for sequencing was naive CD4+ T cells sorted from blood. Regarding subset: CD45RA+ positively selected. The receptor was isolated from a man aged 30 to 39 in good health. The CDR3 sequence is CASGSADSNQPQHF. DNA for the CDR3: TGTGCCAGCGGGTCGGCGGACAGCAATCAGCCCCAGCATTTT.